This entry concerns a single T cell receptor (beta chain). The sample comes from a study of T cell changes during pregnancy in multiple sclerosis. Libraries were prepared by immunoSEQ multiplex PCR; TCRdb keeps only in-frame clonotypes and omits some of them. The sample includes roughly 80,000 clones, roughly nine tenths of them seen just once. Germline CDR1 reads KGHSH; CDR2 reads LQKENI. V trimming: 1 base; J trimming: 1 base; junction bases outside the gene matches: 2. The CDR3 length is 16 residues. The specimen comprised peripheral blood, sampled before pregnancy. The sequence came from a female donor with multiple sclerosis, enrolled in a pregnancy study. The chain combines TRBV18 with TRBJ1-5; 9 positions agree with TRBD1. The DNA of the CDR3 is TGTGCCAGCTCACCACAAGGACAGGGGAGCAATCAGCCCCAGCATTTT. Translating it yields CASSPQGQGSNQPQHF. Drawing the rest from reference TRBV18 and TRBJ1-5, the complete variable domain is NAGVMQNPRHLVRRRGQEARLRCSPMKGHSHVYWYRQLPEEGLKFMVYLQKENIIDESGMPKERFSAEFPKEGPSILRIQQVVRGDSAAYFCASSPQGQGSNQPQHFGDGTRLSIL.